The clone carrying this TCR beta chain was recorded many times. Its antigen is as yet unknown. One entry per CDR3 protein results from TCRdb running MiXCR on the reads. The table includes about 320,000 distinct CDR3 sequences, over 7.5% detected once. This entry belongs to a study of T cell repertoires in cytomegalovirus infection. About the study: Indications of both CMV infection and matching HLA type were provided by public TCR beta signatures. Study-wide results and limits: Dominant in the ex vivo response were TCR beta clonotypes restricted by HLA-C and specific for CMV. Carriers of CMV and the relevant HLA type were discriminated by public TCR beta frequency.

Trimming cost V 6 bases and J 7 bases, with 13 bases left between them. The CDR3 sequence is 13 residues long. Germline V gene lookup returns CDR1 LGHNT and CDR2 FRNRAP. The receptor was isolated from a human donor in good health (CMV status not recorded). Some clones in this sample may be carry-over from other donors' samples. This chain joins TRBV12-5 and TRBJ2-1; D possibly corresponds to TRBD2 (5 bases). The specimen sequenced was PBMCs. CDR3 bases: TGTGCTAGTGGGCATGGACTTAGTAATGAGCAGTTCTTC. Amino acid sequence: CASGHGLSNEQFF.